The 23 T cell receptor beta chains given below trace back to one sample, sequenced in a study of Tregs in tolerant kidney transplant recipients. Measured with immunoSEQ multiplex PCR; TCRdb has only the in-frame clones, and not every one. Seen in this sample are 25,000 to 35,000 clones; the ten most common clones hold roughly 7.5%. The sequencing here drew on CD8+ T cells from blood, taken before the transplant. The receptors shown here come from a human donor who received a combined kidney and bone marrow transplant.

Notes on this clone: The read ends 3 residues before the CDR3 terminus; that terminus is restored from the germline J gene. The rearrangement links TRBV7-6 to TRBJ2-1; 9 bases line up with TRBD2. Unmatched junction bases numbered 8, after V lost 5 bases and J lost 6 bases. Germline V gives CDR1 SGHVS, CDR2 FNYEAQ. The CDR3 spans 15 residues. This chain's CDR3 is CASSPHLSGGNEQFF. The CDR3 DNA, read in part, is TGTGCCAGCAGCCCCCACCTTAGCGGGGGCAATGAG.

The CDR3 is CASSLAGEQFF. The CDR3 DNA, read in part, is TGCGCCAGCAGCTTGGCCGGTGAG. This chain joins TRBV5-1 and TRBJ2-1; no definite D call. The read ends 3 residues shy of where the CDR3 ends; the end is completed using the germline J gene. The V gene's germline CDR1 is SGHRS and CDR2 YFSETQ. The V end was cut by 0 bases, the J end by 9 bases, with 4 bases between. The CDR3 is 11 amino acids.

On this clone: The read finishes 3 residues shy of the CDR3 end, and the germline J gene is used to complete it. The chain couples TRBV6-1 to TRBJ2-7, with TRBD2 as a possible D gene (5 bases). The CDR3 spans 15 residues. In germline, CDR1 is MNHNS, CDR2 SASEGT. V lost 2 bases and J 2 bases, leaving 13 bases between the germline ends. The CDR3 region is CASSEPWTLPYEQYF. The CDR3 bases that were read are TGTGCCAGCAGTGAACCGTGGACTCTCCCCTACGAG.

Here the CDR3 reads CASSLWGSPYNEQFF. CDR3 DNA, as far as it was read: TGTGCCAGCAGCTTATGGGGCAGTCCCTACAATGAG. This chain joins TRBV11-3 and TRBJ2-1, with D maybe TRBD1 (5 bases). The read finishes 3 residues shy of the CDR3 end, and the germline J gene is used to complete it. Looked up from germline, CDR1 is SGHNT and CDR2 is YENEEA. Trimming took 2 bases from V and 2 from J, leaving 10 bases between them. The CDR3 totals 15 residues.

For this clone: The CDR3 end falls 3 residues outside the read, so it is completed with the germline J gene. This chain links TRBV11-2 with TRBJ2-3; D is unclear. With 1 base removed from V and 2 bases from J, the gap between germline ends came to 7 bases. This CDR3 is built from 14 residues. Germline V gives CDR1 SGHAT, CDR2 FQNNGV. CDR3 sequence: CASSLGGFTDTQYF. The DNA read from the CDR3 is TGTGCCAGCAGCTTAGGAGGCTTCACAGATACG.

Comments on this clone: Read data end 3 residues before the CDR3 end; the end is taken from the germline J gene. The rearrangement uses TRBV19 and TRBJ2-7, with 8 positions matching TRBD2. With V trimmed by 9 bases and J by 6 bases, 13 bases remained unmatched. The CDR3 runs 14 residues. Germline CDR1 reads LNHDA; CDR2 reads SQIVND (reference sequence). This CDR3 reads CASRPGGIPLEQYF. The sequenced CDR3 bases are TGTGCCAGCCGGCCGGGGGGGATCCCTCTCGAG.

The CDR3 bases that were read are TGTGCCAGCAGTTGGACCACAGGAACACCC. Its translation is CASSWTTGTP. The whole CDR3 protein is CASSWTTGTPLHF. The rearrangement uses TRBV6-2 or TRBV6-3 and TRBJ1-6, with D maybe TRBD1 (5 bases). The read ends 3 residues early relative to the CDR3; the germline J gene fills the gap. Germline values: CDR1 MNHEY, CDR2 SVGEGT. This CDR3 has 13 amino acids. Trimming removed 4 bases from V and 11 bases from J, with 12 bases in between.

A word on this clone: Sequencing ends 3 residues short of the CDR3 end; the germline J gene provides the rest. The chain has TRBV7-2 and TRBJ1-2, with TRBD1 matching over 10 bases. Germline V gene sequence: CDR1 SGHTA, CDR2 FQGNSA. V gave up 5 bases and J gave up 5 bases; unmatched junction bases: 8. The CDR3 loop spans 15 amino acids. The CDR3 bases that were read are TGTGCCAGCAGCACATCTTGGACAGGGGGGTATGGC. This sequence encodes CASSTSWTGGYG. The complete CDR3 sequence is CASSTSWTGGYGYTF.

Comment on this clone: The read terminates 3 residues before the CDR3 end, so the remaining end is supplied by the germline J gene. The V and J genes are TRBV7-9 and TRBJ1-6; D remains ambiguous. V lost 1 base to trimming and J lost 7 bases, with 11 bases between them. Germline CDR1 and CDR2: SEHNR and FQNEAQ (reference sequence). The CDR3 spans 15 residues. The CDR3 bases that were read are TGTGCCAGCAGCTTAGTACGAGGGCCGAATTCACCC. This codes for CASSLVRGPNSP. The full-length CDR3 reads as CASSLVRGPNSPLHF.

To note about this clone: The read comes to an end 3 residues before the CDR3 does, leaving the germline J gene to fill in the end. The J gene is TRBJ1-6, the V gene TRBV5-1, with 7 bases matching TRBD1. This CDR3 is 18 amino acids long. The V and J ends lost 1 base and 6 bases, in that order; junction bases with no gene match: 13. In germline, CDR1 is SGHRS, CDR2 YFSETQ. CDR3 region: CASSLLPSGQDFNSPLHF. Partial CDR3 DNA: TGCGCCAGCAGCTTGTTGCCCTCCGGACAGGATTTTAATTCACCC.

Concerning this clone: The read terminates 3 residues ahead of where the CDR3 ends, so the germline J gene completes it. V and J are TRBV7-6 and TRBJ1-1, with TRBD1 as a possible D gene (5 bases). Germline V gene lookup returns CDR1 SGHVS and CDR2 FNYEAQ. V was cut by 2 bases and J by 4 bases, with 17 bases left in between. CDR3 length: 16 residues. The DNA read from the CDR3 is TGTGCCAGCAGCTTAAAGAGTGGGGGGAAGGGCACTGAA. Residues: CASSLKSGGKGTE. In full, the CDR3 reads CASSLKSGGKGTEAFF.

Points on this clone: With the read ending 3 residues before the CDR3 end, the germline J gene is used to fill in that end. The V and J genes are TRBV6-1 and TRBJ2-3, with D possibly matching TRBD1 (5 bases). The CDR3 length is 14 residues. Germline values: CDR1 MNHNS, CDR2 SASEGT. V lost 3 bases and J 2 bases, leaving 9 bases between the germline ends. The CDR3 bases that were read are TGTGCCAGCAGTGAGCAGGGATACACAGATACG. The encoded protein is CASSEQGYTDT. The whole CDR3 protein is CASSEQGYTDTQYF.

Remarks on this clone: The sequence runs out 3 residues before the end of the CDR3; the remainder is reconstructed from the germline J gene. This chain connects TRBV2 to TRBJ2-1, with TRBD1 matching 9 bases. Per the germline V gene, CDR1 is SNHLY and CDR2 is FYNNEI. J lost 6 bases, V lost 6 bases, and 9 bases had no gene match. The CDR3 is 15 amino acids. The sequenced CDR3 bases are TGTGCCAGCAGGCGCCCGGGACAGGGCCGCAATGAG. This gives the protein CASRRPGQGRNE. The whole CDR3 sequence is CASRRPGQGRNEQFF.

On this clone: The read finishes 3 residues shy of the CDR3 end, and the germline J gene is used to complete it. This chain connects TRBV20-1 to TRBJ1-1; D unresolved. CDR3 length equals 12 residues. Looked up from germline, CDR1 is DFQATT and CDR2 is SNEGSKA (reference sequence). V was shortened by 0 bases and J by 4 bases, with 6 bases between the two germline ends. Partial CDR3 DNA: TGCAGTGCTAGAGATTACGGCACTGAA. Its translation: CSARDYGTE. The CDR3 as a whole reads CSARDYGTEAFF.

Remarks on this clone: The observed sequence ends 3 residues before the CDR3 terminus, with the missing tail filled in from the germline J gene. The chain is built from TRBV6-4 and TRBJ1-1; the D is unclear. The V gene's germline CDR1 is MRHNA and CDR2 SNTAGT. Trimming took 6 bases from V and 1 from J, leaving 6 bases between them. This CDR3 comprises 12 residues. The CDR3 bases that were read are TGTGCCAGCAGGGAGGGGAACACTGAA. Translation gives CASREGNTE. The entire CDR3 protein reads CASREGNTEAFF.

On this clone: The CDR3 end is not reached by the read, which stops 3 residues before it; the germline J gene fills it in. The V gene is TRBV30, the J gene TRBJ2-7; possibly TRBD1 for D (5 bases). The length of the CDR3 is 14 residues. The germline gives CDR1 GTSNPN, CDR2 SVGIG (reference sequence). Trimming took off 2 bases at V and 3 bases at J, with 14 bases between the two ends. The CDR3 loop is CAWSRQQEIYEQYF. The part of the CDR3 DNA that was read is TGTGCCTGGAGTCGTCAACAGGAGATCTACGAG.

Partial CDR3 DNA: TGTGCCAGCAGTCCACAGGACGGGACCTACGAG. Its protein product is CASSPQDGTYE. The whole CDR3 reads CASSPQDGTYEQYF. The V call is TRBV7-6, the J call TRBJ2-7, with D perhaps assigned TRBD1 or TRBD2 (5 bases each). The observed sequence ends 3 residues before the CDR3 terminus, with the missing tail filled in from the germline J gene. Trimming pared 6 bases from V and 2 bases from J, leaving 14 bases between. This CDR3 has 14 amino acids. CDR1 SGHVS and CDR2 FNYEAQ come from the germline V gene.

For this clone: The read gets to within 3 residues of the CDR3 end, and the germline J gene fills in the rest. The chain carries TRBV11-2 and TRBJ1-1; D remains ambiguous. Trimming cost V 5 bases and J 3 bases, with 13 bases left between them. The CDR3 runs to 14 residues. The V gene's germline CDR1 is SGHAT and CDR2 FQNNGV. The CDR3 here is CASSPTTWDTEAFF. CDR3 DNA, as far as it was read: TGTGCCAGCAGCCCTACTACCTGGGACACTGAA. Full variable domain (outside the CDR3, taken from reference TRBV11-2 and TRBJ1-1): EAGVAQSPRYKIIEKRQSVAFWCNPISGHATLYWYQQILGQGPKLLIQFQNNGVVDDSQLPKDRFSAERLKGVDSTLKIQPAKLEDSAVYLCASSPTTWDTEAFFGQGTRLTVV.

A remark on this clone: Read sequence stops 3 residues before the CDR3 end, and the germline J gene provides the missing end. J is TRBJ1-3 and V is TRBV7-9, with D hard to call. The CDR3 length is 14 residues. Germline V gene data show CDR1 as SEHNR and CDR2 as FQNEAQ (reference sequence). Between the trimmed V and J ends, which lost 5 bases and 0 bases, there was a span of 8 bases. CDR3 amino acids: CASSPQISGNTIYF. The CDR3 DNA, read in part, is TGTGCCAGCAGCCCTCAGATCTCTGGAAACACC.

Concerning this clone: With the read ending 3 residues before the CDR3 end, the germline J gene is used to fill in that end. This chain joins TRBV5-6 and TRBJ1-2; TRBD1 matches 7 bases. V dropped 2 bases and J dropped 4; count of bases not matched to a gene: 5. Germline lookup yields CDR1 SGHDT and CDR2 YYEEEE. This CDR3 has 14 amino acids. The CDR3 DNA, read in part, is TGTGCCAGCAGCTTAGGAGACAGGGTCTATGGC. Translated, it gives CASSLGDRVYG. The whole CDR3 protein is CASSLGDRVYGYTF.

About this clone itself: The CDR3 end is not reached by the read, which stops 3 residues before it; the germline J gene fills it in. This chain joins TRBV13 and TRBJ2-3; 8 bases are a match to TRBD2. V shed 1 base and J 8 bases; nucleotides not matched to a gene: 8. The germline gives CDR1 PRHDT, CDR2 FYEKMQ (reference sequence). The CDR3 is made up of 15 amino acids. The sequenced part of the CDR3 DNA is TGTGCCAGCAGCTTAGCGCTTAGCGGGGACGGTACG. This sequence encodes CASSLALSGDGT. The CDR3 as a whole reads CASSLALSGDGTQYF.

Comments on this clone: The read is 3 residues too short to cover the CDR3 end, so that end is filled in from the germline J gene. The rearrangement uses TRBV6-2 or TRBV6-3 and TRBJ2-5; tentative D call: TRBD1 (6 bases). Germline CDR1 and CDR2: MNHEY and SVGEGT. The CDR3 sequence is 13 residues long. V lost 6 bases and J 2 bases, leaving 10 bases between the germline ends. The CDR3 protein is CASSGTLQETQYF. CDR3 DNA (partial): TGTGCCAGCAGCGGGACATTACAAGAGACC.

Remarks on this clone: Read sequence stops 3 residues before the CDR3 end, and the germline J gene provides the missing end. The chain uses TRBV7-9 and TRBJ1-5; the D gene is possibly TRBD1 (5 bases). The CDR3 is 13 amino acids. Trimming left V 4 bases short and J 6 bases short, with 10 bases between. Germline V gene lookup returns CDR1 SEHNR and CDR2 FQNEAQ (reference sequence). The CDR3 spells CASSSGGSQPQHF. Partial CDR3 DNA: TGTGCCAGCAGCTCGGGGGGGAGTCAGCCC.